This TCR beta chain was observed in a study of blood T cell repertoires in COVID-19. Study-level background: Samples of COVID-19 (acute and convalescent) were obtained from the United States, Italy and Spain. The analysed material was cDNA or gDNA that came from T cells, B-cell-depleted T cells, or PBMCs.

Authors' data handling: Scientists estimated how many nucleated cells there were by amplifying reference gene primers. This table comes from immunoSEQ multiplex PCR, and its TCRdb copy is limited to in-frame clones, with some not included. D and trimming come from the DNA, and the V and J calls and clone size come from that table. The data contain 15,000 or so clones, 83% of them seen just once; the ten biggest clones take up approximately 26%. V lost 4 bases, J lost 5 bases, and 13 bases stayed unmatched. The V gene's germline CDR1 is SEHNR and CDR2 FQNEAQ (reference sequence). The CDR3 has 17 residues.

This chain uses TRBV7-9 with TRBJ1-4; TRBD1 agrees at 7 bases. This clonotype was sampled from a woman aged 55-69 years with acute or convalescent COVID-19. Sequenced input: peripheral blood. CDR3 DNA sequence: TGTGCCAGCAGCTCACGACGATTGGCAGGGGGGAATGAAAAACTGTTTTTT. It yields the protein CASSSRRLAGGNEKLFF.